This TCR beta chain stems from a study of cytomegalovirus exposure and HLA in healthy donors. Overall study findings and caveats: Most observed TCR sequences were rare, whereas some public TCRs were detected in many donors. Earlier analysis found most TCR beta V segments productive about 87% or about 30% of the time. It was shown in a later analysis that HLA-associated TCR beta chains were more clonally expanded than other, equally common chains.

A word on this clone: The target antigen is unknown.

The study ran its PCR with 60 Vbeta and 13 Jbeta primers. Assay: immunoSEQ multiplex PCR; the TCRdb copy retains only in-frame clones and omits some. In all, the sample yields about 83,000 clones. The CDR3 extends over 16 amino acids. The V segment lost 5 bases and the J segment 2 bases; nucleotides outside the gene matches: 9. In germline, CDR1 is GTSNPN, CDR2 SVGIG (reference sequence). The genes are TRBV30 and TRBJ2-4, with 10 bases aligning to TRBD1. The clonotype was recovered from a man in his late teens or twenties in good health and CMV-seropositive. Sequenced material: PBMCs. The CDR3 here is CAWAKGQGSPKNIQYF. In nucleotides, the CDR3 is TGTGCCTGGGCTAAGGGACAGGGGTCCCCCAAAAACATTCAGTACTTC.